This TCR beta chain was identified during a study of control samples from healthy donors and cancer patients. Method: immunoSEQ multiplex PCR; TCRdb's copy keeps in-frame clones and lacks some. The sample includes approximately 52,000 clones, approximately 94% of them seen just once. In germline, CDR1 is SGHKS, CDR2 YYEKEE (reference sequence). V was pared by 4 bases and J by 5 bases, with 7 bases of the junction left unmatched. The CDR3 covers 14 residues. This TCR was recovered from a woman aged 18-29 years in good health. Material: blood. The chain links TRBV5-5 to TRBJ1-1; 8 bases map to TRBD1. The CDR3 region is CASSHGQGGTEAFF. CDR3 nucleotides: TGTGCCAGCAGCCACGGACAGGGAGGAACTGAAGCTTTCTTT.